This T cell receptor beta chain appears in the sequencing data of a study of cytomegalovirus exposure and HLA in healthy donors. With 60 Vbeta and 13 Jbeta primers, the PCR was carried out. Assay: immunoSEQ multiplex PCR; the TCRdb copy retains only in-frame clones and omits some. The sample contains about 100,000 clones, about four fifths of which appear only once. About this clone: What it binds is unknown.

Trimming at V came to 6 bases and at J to 6 bases, leaving 7 bases not matched to a gene. CDR3 length: 15 residues. Per the germline V gene, CDR1 is SNHLY and CDR2 is FYNNEI. General study points: Reports showed the classifier diagnosing cytomegalovirus status with high specificity and sensitivity. It was approximately 150 TCR beta chains that were listed as cytomegalovirus-associated.

The rearrangement links TRBV2 to TRBJ2-7, with TRBD2 identical over 14 bases. The sample was PBMCs. The receptor's source is a woman in her 70s in good health and CMV-seropositive. This chain's CDR3 is CASREPGLAGAEQYF. The CDR3 DNA reads TGTGCCAGCAGGGAACCGGGACTAGCGGGGGCCGAGCAGTACTTC. The whole variable domain, filled in from reference TRBV2 and TRBJ2-7, reads EPEVTQTPSHQVTQMGQEVILRCVPISNHLYFYWYRQILGQKVEFLVSFYNNEISEKSEIFDDQFSVERPDGSNFTLKIRSTKLEDSAMYFCASREPGLAGAEQYFGPGTRLTVT.